This T cell receptor (beta chain) appears in the sequencing data of a study of T cells in tuberculosis. Study-wide points: Smaller distances to GMM-specific TCRs suggested their expansion in active tuberculosis. Using the GMM-specific repertoire gave over 80% accuracy versus approximately 70% with motifs.

This clone has a single count. Its antigen is unidentified. The V and J ends lost 1 base and 1 base, in that order; junction bases with no gene match: 2. The CDR3 is 15 residues long. CDR1 LNHNV and CDR2 YYDKDF come from the germline V gene (reference sequence). Sequencing used immunoSEQ multiplex PCR; TCRdb keeps in-frame clones, though not all of them. The table has some 31,000 clones, about 89% seen once; the top ten hold 2.2%. Sequencing was performed on PBMCs. This clonotype originated in a donor aged 10 to 29 with latent tuberculosis or without tuberculosis infection. The rearrangement joins TRBV15 to TRBJ2-5, with 8 positions matching TRBD2. The CDR3 nucleotides are TGTGCCACCAGCAGAGGTAGCGGGGTCCAAGAGACCCAGTACTTC. This sequence encodes CATSRGSGVQETQYF.